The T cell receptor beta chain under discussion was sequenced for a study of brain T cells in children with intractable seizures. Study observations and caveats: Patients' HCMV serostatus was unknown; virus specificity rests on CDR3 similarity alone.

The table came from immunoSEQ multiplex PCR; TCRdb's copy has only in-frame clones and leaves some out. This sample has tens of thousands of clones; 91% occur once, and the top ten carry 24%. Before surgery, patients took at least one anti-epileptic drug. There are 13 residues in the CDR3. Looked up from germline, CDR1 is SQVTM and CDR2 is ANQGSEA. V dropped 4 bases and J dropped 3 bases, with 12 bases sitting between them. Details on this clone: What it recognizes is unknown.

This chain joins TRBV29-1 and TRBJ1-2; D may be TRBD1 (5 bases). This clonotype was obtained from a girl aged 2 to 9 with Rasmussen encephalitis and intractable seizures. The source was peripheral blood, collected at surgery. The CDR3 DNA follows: TGCAGCGTTGTGGGGGAGCTCTACTATGGCTACACCTTC. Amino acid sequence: CSVVGELYYGYTF.